This TCR beta chain came from a study of cytomegalovirus exposure and HLA in healthy donors (TCRdb year 2017). About the investigation overall: According to a later analysis, the 120 or so validation repertoires were produced on the same platform as the 600 to 850 repertoires of the first cohort. The study aimed to test whether cataloging public T cell receptors could reveal signatures of past pathogen exposure. Along with the approximately 700-subject first cohort, a separate validation cohort of over a hundred different subjects was used. To predict cytomegalovirus infection status, the study combined high-throughput TCR immunosequencing, statistical association of individual TCRs with disease status, and machine learning.

The CDR3 holds 16 amino acids from the cysteine to the phenylalanine. The kept DNA is CDR3 alone, 48 bases in frame from the first base. CDR1 is given as MNHEY and CDR2 as SVGAGI, both from the germline V gene. V was cut back by 2 bases and J by 2 bases, leaving a gap of 13 bases between them. For this clone: Its antigen remains undetermined. No much larger clone exists at a distance of one base, and base qualities are not known.

The donors belonged to the validation cohort of approximately 130 subjects, which was separate from the approximately 700-subject first cohort. General findings and caveats noted by the study authors: A later analysis had no HLA typing for the validation cohort, so co-occurrence there was scored across all 120 or so repertoires. A total of 150 or so TCR beta chains were listed by the study as associated with cytomegalovirus. In a later analysis, TCRs clustered in the first cohort were found to also tend to co-occur in the 110 or so validation repertoires, with 90% to 95% of cluster scores above 0. Three of the identified cytomegalovirus-associated TCR beta chains were confirmed in vitro to be specific for cytomegalovirus antigens. The authors suggested that the approach could potentially be extended to other disease states and immunological phenotypes. The classifier was reported to diagnose cytomegalovirus status with high specificity and sensitivity in both the original cohort and the validation cohort. Most TCR sequences were observed very rarely across donors, whereas some public TCRs were present in many individuals.

The library was prepared using the immunoSEQ multiplex PCR assay. The paper's data handling went like this. A statistical classification framework was built to diagnose cytomegalovirus status from the catalog of TCR beta chain sequences. Held by TCRdb, this immuneACCESS table contains in-frame sequences only and omits some clones. Under half of the omission traces to an unresolved V gene where checked; the cause of the rest is unknown. V, J and clone size reflect that table, while D and trimming were determined from the DNA. Across this sample there are approximately 140,000 clones, with about 90% seen only once. The top ten clonotypes cover approximately 7.5% of the sample.

The TCR originated in a woman between 18 and 29 years old in good health and CMV-seropositive. Sequencing used PBMCs. The chain uses TRBV6-5 and TRBJ2-1; the D gene is perhaps TRBD2, from 5 matching bases. Here is the DNA: TGTGCCAGCAGTTACGGCGAGGGCCCCACCTACAATGAGCAGTTCTTC. This gives the protein CASSYGEGPTYNEQFF.